This T cell receptor beta chain originates from a study of shared clonotypes between healthy human individuals. Study-wide context: For every donor, three CD4 naive, three CD4 memory, two CD8 naive and one CD8 memory plates were used. Study-level findings and limits: The authors expected sequencing depth to affect clonotype sharing among donors. The study's rarefaction showed incomplete sorted-subset sequencing despite large depth.

CDR1 is SGHRS, CDR2 YFSETQ, per germline. Between the trimmed V and J ends, which lost 0 bases and 0 bases, there was a span of 10 bases. This CDR3 is built from 15 residues. Concerning this clone itself: The antigen is unknown. Other DNA sequences in this specimen translate into the identical CDR3.

Clones were sequenced by immunoSEQ multiplex PCR, and TCRdb holds only the in-frame ones, with some missing. Of millions of clones listed, approximately 95% are singletons. The donors were all Caucasian adults (living in Nashville, Tennessee). This sequence was found in a man aged 18 to 29 in good health. Some clones in this sample may be carry-over from other donors' samples. Sequenced: naive CD4+ T cells from PBMCs. The subset is: CD45RA+ positively selected. The rearrangement joins TRBV5-1 to TRBJ2-7; D could derive from TRBD1 or TRBD2 (5 bases each). Written as DNA, the CDR3 is TGCGCCAGCAGCTTGGTCTCAGGGAGCTCCTACGAGCAGTACTTC. As protein: CASSLVSGSSYEQYF.